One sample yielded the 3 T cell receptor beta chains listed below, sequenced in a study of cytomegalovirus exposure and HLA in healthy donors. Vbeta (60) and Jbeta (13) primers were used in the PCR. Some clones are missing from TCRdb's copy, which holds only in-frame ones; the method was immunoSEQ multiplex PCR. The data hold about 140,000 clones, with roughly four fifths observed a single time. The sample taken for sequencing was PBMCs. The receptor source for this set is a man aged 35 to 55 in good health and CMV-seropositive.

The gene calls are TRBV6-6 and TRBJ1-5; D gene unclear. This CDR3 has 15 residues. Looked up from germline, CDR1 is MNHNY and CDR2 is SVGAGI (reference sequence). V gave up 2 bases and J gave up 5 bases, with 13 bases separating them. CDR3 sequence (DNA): TGTGCCAGCAGTTACCCGGGAACAGCCCATCAGCCCCAGCATTTT. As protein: CASSYPGTAHQPQHF.

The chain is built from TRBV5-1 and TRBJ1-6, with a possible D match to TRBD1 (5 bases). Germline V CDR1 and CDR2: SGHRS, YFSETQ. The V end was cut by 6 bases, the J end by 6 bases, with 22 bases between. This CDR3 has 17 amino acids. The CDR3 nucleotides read TGCGCCAGCAACCTGGTACCGACGACAGATACTAATTCACCCCTCCACTTT. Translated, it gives CASNLVPTTDTNSPLHF.

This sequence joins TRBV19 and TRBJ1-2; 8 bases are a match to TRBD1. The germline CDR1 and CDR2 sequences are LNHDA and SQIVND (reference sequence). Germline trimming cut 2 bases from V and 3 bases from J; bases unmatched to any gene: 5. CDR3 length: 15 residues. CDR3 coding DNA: TGTGCCAGTAGTATAAACGACAGGGGATACTATGGCTACACCTTC. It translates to CASSINDRGYYGYTF.